This is a list of T cell receptor beta chains from one sample in a study of blood T cells in healthy people across ages. TCRdb fed the 5' RACE reads into MiXCR, producing one record per CDR3 protein. The sample records 600,000 or so distinct CDR3 sequences, approximately 30% being singletons. The sample was blood. The receptor set was obtained from a woman aged 80 or older in good health. CDR3s include the opening cysteine and the closing phenylalanine or tryptophan. Each record gives: D gene, V gene, J gene, clone size, CDR3 DNA, CDR3 protein. A D gene is named only where the DNA matches it firmly. For some rows the clone size is stated as once, few or many, or as a class when expanded; others skip it.

>NA|TRBV28|TRBJ2-7|NA
TGTGCCAGCAGTTTAATGGGGGCCGGGCTTTACGAGCAGTACTTC
CASSLMGAGLYEQYF
>NA|TRBV5-1|TRBJ2-2|NA
TGCGCCAGCAGTCTGACGGGACAATACACCGGGGAGCTGTTTTTT
CASSLTGQYTGELFF
>NA|TRBV20-1|TRBJ1-1|NA
TGCAGTGCTAACCCGGACAGCACTGAAGCTTTCTTT
CSANPDSTEAFF
>NA|TRBV7-9|TRBJ2-1|many
TGTGCCAGCAGCCTCAGTACTAGGTTTCTCTACAATGAGCAGTTCTTC
CASSLSTRFLYNEQFF
>TRBD2|TRBV6-6|TRBJ2-5|many
TGTGCCAGCAGTTACCTTAGCGGGGGTCGAGAGACCCAGTACTTC
CASSYLSGGRETQYF
>NA|TRBV7-2|TRBJ1-2|NA
TGTGCCAGCAGCCCCTATGGGGGGGCAGGTGGCTACACCTTC
CASSPYGGAGGYTF
>TRBD2|TRBV7-2|TRBJ2-1|many
TGTGCCAGCAGCTTAATCAGCGGGGGGGCCTTCAATGAGCAGTTCTTC
CASSLISGGAFNEQFF
>TRBD1|TRBV12-3/TRBV12-4|TRBJ2-1|many
TGTGCCAGCAGCTCAACAGGGGGCACAAGGAATGAGCAGTTCTTC
CASSSTGGTRNEQFF
>NA|TRBV7-8|TRBJ1-2|NA
TGTGCCAGCAGCTTAGAAGGCAATAACTATGACTACACCTTC
CASSLEGNNYDYTF
>NA|TRBV29-1|TRBJ2-1|many
TGCAGCACAAACAGGGCGGGGAACAATGAGCAGTTCTTC
CSTNRAGNNEQFF
>TRBD1|TRBV27|TRBJ1-5|NA
TGTGCCAGCAGCTCGGACAGGGGGCTAGTGGGTCAGCCCCAGCATTTT
CASSSDRGLVGQPQHF
>NA|TRBV7-3|TRBJ2-1|many
TGTGCCAGCAGCCACTCAACAGGGGAGCAGTTCTTC
CASSHSTGEQFF
>TRBD2|TRBV12-3/TRBV12-4|TRBJ2-3|NA
TGTGCCAGCAGTTTAAGACTAGCGGGGGGGGGCACAGATACGCAGTATTTT
CASSLRLAGGGTDTQYF
>NA|TRBV6-1|TRBJ2-3|few
TGTGCCAGCAGTGACCTACGGAGCACAGATACGCAGTATTTT
CASSDLRSTDTQYF
>NA|TRBV6-1|TRBJ2-7|NA
TGTGCCAGCAGTGACCGGGGACAGCAGTACTTC
CASSDRGQQYF
>NA|TRBV20-1|TRBJ2-5|many
TGCAGTGCTAGGCGGCAGCAAGAGACCCAGTACTTC
CSARRQQETQYF
>NA|TRBV5-5|TRBJ2-7|many
TGTGCCAGCAGCTATCCGGGGGCGAGGTACGAGCAGTACTTC
CASSYPGARYEQYF
>NA|TRBV25-1|TRBJ1-1|few
TGTGCCAGCAGTGAATATTGGGGCACTGAAGCTTTCTTT
CASSEYWGTEAFF
>TRBD1|TRBV6-6|TRBJ1-2|NA
TGTGCCAGCAGTTACGCGGACAACAGGGGCTATGGCTACACCTTC
CASSYADNRGYGYTF
>NA|TRBV20-1|TRBJ2-1|many
TGCAGTGCTAGAGATCCCTGGGAGGGGGCTTCCTACAATGAGCAGTTCTTC
CSARDPWEGASYNEQFF
>NA|TRBV7-8|TRBJ1-2|few
TGTGCCAGCAGCGGCGCGACAGGCAGCTATGGCTACACCTTC
CASSGATGSYGYTF
>NA|TRBV14|TRBJ1-6|many
TGTGCCAGCAGCCGCGGGGGTGGAGGTTCACCCCTCCACTTT
CASSRGGGGSPLHF
>TRBD1|TRBV19|TRBJ2-3|NA
TGTGCCAGTAGACCCGGGACAGGGTTAAATACGCAGTATTTT
CASRPGTGLNTQYF
>NA|TRBV12-3/TRBV12-4|TRBJ2-7|many
TGTGCCAGCAGTTTAACAGGGACCCTCCTTAACTACGAGCAGTACTTC
CASSLTGTLLNYEQYF
>NA|TRBV7-2|TRBJ2-3|many
TGTGCCAGCAGCACGACGATAACTTCTAGCACAGATACGCAGTATTTT
CASSTTITSSTDTQYF
>NA|TRBV6-1|TRBJ1-2|many
TGTGCCAGCAGTGAACAGGGAGGAGTTGGCGGCTACACCTTC
CASSEQGGVGGYTF
>TRBD1|TRBV5-1|TRBJ1-1|NA
TGCGCCAGCAGCGTAACGGACAGGGGGTCGAACACTGAAGCTTTCTTT
CASSVTDRGSNTEAFF
>NA|TRBV5-1|TRBJ2-5|NA
TGCGCCAGCAGCAAAGACGGGACACCCCAAGAGACCCAGTACTTC
CASSKDGTPQETQYF
>NA|TRBV7-2|TRBJ2-5|NA
TGTGCCAGCAGCTTACGTCGGGGGACCCACAATGAGCAGTACTTC
CASSLRRGTHNEQYF
>NA|TRBV3-1|TRBJ1-2|many
TGTGCCAGCAGCCCTAACACAGGGCACTATGGCTACACCTTC
CASSPNTGHYGYTF
>TRBD2|TRBV30|TRBJ2-7|many
TGTGCCTGGAACGGCCTAGCGGGGTTTCGGGAGCAGTACTTC
CAWNGLAGFREQYF
>NA|TRBV27|TRBJ2-6|many
TGTGCCAGCAGTTTTGAGGCCCCGAGGAGCTCTGGGGCCAACGTCCTGACTTTC
CASSFEAPRSSGANVLTF
>NA|TRBV12-3/TRBV12-4|TRBJ2-3|NA
TGTGCCAGCAGTTTAGACTCCATGAAGACAGATACGCAGTATTTT
CASSLDSMKTDTQYF
>TRBD2|TRBV2|TRBJ2-5|NA
TGTGCCAGCAGTTCCGAAGCGGGGGCGTTGGGGGAGACCCAGTACTTC
CASSSEAGALGETQYF
>NA|TRBV9|TRBJ2-5|many
TGTGCCAGCAGCGCGAATGCGGAGACCCAGTACTTC
CASSANAETQYF
>NA|TRBV7-3|TRBJ2-3|NA
TGTGCCAGCAGCTCAATTTTAGCAGATACGCAGTATTTT
CASSSILADTQYF
>NA|TRBV5-1|TRBJ1-6|many
TGCGCCAGCAGCTTGATGGGGGCGAGTTCACCCCTCCACTTT
CASSLMGASSPLHF
>NA|TRBV30|TRBJ2-1|NA
TGTGCCTGGAGTAGGGGACACACGTACAATGAGCAGTTCTTC
CAWSRGHTYNEQFF
>TRBD1|TRBV30|TRBJ2-1|NA
TGTGCCTGGAGCCACCGCAGGGGGCCGGGAAATGAGCAGTTCTTC
CAWSHRRGPGNEQFF
>NA|TRBV7-3|TRBJ2-3|many
TGTGCCAGCAGCTTATCCATCGGGGGAGGCGATACGCAGTATTTT
CASSLSIGGGDTQYF
>TRBD1|TRBV4-3|TRBJ1-2|few
TGCGCCAGCAGCCCCGAGCCGACAGGGGACTATGGCTACACCTTC
CASSPEPTGDYGYTF
>NA|TRBV20-1|TRBJ2-7|many
TGCAGTGCTAGAGGCTCTCCGACTCTTAGCTCCTACGAGCAGTACTTC
CSARGSPTLSSYEQYF
>NA|TRBV5-1|TRBJ1-1|NA
TGCGCCAGCAGCTTAAACACAGGGACTAACACTGAAGCTTTCTTT
CASSLNTGTNTEAFF
>NA|TRBV7-2|TRBJ2-1|few
TGTGCCAGCAGTTGGGGGAGTGGCCCCTCGGATGAGCAGTTCTTC
CASSWGSGPSDEQFF
>NA|TRBV30|TRBJ2-4|few
TGTGCCTGGAGCGGTTCCGGGACCTATAAAAACATTCAGTACTTC
CAWSGSGTYKNIQYF